This T cell receptor beta chain was observed in a study of blood T cell repertoires in COVID-19. Here immunoSEQ multiplex PCR was the method, and the copy in TCRdb shows in-frame clones only, minus some. This table has around 65,000 clones, approximately 75% appearing once. CDR1 is MNHNY and CDR2 is SVGAGI in the germline V gene (reference sequence). There are 15 residues in the CDR3. The J segment lost 5 bases and the V segment lost 0 bases, leaving 6 bases of the junction unmatched. Sequenced material: peripheral blood. The TCR originated in a human donor in a cohort sampled during active COVID-19. V and J are TRBV6-6 and TRBJ1-1, with TRBD1 matching 7 bases. In DNA, the CDR3 is TGTGCCAGCAGTTACTCGAACAGGGGAGGAACTGAAGCTTTCTTT. It codes for CASSYSNRGGTEAFF.